This T cell receptor beta chain originates from a study of identical twins. TCRdb ran MiXCR on the 5' RACE reads and lists one entry per CDR3 protein. The sample shows roughly 350,000 distinct CDR3 sequences, approximately 9.1% of them seen only once. This clonotype was picked up a small number of times. Germline loops: CDR1 MRHNA, CDR2 SNTAGT. V dropped 0 bases and J dropped 0 bases, with 5 bases sitting between them. CDR3 size: 15 residues. The receptor was isolated from a woman aged 50 to 60 in good health. This sequence joins TRBV6-4 and TRBJ2-2; D is uncertain. Sequenced material: naive T cells sorted from blood. CDR3 in DNA: TGTGCCAGCAGTGACTCAGGGCCGAACACCGGGGAGCTGTTTTTT. Its protein product is CASSDSGPNTGELFF.